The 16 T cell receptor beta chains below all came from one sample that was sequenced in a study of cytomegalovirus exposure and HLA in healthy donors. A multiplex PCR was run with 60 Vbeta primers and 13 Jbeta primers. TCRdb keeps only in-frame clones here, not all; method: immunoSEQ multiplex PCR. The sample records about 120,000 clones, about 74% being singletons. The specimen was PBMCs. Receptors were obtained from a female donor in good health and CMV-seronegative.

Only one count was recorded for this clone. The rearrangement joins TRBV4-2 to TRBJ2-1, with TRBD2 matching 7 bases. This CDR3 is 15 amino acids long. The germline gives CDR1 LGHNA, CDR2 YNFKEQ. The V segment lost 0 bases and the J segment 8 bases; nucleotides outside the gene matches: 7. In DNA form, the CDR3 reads TGTGCCAGCAGCCAAGAAGATTTTGCGGGGGATGAGCAGTTCTTC. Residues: CASSQEDFAGDEQFF.

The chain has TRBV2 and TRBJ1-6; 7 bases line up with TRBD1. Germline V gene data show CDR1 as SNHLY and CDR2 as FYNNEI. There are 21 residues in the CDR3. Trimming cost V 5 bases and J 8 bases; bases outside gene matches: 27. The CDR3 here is CASSNGRILRTGGVTDSPLHF. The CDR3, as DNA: TGTGCCAGCAGTAACGGGCGGATCTTACGGACAGGAGGGGTTACGGATTCACCCCTCCACTTT.

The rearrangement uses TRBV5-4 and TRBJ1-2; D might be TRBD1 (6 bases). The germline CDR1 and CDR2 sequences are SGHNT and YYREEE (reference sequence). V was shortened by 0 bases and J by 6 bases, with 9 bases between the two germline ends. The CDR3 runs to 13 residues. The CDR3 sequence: CASSLVAGDGYTF. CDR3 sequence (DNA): TGTGCCAGCAGCTTGGTGGCAGGGGATGGCTACACCTTC.

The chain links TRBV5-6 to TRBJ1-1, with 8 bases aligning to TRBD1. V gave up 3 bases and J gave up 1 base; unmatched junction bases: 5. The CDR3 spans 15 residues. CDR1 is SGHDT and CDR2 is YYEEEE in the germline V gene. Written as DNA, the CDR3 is TGTGCCAGCAGCTCAATCGGGACAGGGAACACTGAAGCTTTCTTT. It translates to CASSSIGTGNTEAFF.

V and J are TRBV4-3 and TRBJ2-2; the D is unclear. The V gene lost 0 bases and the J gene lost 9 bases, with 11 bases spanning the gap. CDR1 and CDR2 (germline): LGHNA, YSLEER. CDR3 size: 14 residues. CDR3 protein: CASSQDQEAWELFF. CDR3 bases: TGCGCCAGCAGCCAAGATCAAGAGGCGTGGGAGCTGTTTTTT.

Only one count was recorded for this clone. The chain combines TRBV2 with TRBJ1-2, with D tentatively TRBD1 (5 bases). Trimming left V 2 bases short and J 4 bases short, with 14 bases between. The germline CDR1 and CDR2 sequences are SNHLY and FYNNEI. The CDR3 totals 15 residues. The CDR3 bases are TGTGCCAGCAGTGAACTTGGCCAGGGTCCCTATGGCTACACCTTC. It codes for CASSELGQGPYGYTF.

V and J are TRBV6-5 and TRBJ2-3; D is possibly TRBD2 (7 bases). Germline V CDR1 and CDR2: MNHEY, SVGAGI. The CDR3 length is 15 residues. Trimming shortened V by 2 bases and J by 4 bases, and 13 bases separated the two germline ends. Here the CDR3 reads CASSYRGGASDTQYF. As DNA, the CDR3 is TGTGCCAGCAGTTACAGGGGGGGGGCTTCAGATACGCAGTATTTT.

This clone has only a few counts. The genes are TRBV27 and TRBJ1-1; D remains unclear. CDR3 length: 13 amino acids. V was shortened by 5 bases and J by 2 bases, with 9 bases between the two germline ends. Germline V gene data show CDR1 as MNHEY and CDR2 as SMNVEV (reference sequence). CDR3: CASSVSGNTEAFF. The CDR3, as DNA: TGTGCCAGCAGTGTGTCGGGAAACACTGAAGCTTTCTTT.

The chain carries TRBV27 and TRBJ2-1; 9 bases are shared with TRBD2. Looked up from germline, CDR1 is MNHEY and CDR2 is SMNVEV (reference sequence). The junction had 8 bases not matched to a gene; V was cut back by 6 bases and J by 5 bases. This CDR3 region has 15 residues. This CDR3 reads CASRIGRGGNNEQFF. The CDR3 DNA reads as TGTGCCAGCAGGATCGGGCGGGGGGGAAACAATGAGCAGTTCTTC.

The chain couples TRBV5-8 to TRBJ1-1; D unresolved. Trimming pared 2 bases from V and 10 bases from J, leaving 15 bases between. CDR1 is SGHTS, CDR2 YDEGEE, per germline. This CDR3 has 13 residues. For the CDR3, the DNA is TGTGCCAGCAGCTTTAGCTCGTCGGCAGCAGCTTTCTTT. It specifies CASSFSSSAAAFF.

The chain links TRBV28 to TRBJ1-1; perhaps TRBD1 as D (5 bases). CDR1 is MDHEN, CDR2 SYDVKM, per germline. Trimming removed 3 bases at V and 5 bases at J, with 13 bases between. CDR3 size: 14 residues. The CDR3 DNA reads TGTGCCAGCAGTTTGGGCCAGGGAGGTACTGAAGCTTTCTTT. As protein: CASSLGQGGTEAFF.

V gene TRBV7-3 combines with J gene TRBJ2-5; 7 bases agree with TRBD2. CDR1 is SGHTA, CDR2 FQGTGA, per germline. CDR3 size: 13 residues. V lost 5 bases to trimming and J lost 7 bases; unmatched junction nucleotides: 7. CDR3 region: CASSAGPGGTQYF. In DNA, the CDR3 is TGTGCCAGCAGCGCCGGCCCGGGGGGGACCCAGTACTTC.

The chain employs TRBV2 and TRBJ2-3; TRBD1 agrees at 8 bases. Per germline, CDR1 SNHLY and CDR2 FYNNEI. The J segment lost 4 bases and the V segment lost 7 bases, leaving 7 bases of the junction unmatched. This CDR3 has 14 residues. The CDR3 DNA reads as TGTGCCAGCACTACGGACAGGGTCCCAGATACGCAGTATTTT. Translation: CASTTDRVPDTQYF.

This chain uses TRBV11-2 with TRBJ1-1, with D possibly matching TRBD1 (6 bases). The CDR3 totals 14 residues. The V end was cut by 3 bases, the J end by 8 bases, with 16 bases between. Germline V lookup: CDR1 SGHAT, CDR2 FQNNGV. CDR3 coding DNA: TGTGCCAGCAGCTTTTCGTCCAGGGGTTCAGAAGCTTTCTTT. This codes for CASSFSSRGSEAFF.

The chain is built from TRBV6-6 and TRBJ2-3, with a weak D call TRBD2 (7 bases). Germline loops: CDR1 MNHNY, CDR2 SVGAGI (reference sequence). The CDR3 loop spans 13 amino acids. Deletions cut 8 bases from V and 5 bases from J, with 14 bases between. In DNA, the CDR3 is TGTGCCAGCGGGGGGGCGAACAAAGATACGCAGTATTTT. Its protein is CASGGANKDTQYF.

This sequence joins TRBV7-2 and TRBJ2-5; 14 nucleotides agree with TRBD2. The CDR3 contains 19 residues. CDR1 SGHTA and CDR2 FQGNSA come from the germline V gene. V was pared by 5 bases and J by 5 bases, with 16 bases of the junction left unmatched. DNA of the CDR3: TGTGCCAGCAGCCCAGGACTAGCGGGGGGTGGCGGGCCGGGGGAGACCCAGTACTTC. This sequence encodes CASSPGLAGGGGPGETQYF.